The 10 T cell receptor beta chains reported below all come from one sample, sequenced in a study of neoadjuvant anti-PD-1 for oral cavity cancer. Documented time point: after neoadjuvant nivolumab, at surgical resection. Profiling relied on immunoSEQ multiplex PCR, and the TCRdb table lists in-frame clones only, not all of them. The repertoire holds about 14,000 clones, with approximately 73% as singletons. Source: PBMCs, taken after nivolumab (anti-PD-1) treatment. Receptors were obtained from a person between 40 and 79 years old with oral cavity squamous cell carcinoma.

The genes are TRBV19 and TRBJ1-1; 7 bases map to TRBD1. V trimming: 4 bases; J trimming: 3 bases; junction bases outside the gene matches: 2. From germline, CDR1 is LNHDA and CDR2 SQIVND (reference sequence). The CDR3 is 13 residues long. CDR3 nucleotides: TGTGCCAGTAGTACACAGGGGTACACTGAAGCTTTCTTT. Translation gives CASSTQGYTEAFF. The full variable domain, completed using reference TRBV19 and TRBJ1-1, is DGGITQSPKYLFRKEGQNVTLSCEQNLNHDAMYWYRQDPGQGLRLIYYSQIVNDFQKGDIAEGYSVSREKKESFPLTVTSAQKNPTAFYLCASSTQGYTEAFFGQGTRLTVV.

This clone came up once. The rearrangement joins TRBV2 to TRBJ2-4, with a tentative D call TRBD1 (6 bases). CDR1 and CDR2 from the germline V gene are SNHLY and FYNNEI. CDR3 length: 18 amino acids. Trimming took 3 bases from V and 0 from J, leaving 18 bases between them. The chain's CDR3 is CASSEPGDLLLAKNIQYF. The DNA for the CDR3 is TGTGCCAGCAGTGAGCCAGGGGATCTTTTACTAGCCAAAAACATTCAGTACTTC. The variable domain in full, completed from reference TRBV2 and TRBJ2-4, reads EPEVTQTPSHQVTQMGQEVILRCVPISNHLYFYWYRQILGQKVEFLVSFYNNEISEKSEIFDDQFSVERPDGSNFTLKIRSTKLEDSAMYFCASSEPGDLLLAKNIQYFGAGTRLSVL.

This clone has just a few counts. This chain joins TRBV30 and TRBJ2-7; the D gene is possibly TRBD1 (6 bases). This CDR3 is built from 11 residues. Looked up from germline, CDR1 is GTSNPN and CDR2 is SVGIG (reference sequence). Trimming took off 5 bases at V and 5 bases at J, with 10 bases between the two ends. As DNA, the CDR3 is TGTGCCTGGTTCGACAGGAACGAGCAGTACTTC. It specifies CAWFDRNEQYF.

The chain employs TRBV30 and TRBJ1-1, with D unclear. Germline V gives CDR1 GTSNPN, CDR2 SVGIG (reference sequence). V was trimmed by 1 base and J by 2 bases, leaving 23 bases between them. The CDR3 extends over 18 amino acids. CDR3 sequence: CAWSGGAATTRFNTEAFF. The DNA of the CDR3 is TGTGCCTGGAGTGGCGGAGCGGCGACCACGCGGTTCAACACTGAAGCTTTCTTT.

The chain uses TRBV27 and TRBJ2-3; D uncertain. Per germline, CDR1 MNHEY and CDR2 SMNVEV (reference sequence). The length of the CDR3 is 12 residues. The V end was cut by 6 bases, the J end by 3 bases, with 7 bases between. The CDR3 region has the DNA TGTGCCAGCAGGATTAATACAGATACGCAGTATTTT. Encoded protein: CASRINTDTQYF.

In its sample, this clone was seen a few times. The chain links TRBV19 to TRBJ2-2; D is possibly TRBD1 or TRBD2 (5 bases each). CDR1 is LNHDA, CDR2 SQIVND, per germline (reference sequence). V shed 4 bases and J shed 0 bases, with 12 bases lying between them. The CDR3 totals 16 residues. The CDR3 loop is CASSKVWGTNTGELFF. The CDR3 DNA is TGTGCCAGTAGTAAAGTTTGGGGGACGAACACCGGGGAGCTGTTTTTT.

CDR3 nucleotides: TGTGCCAGCAGTGAGGAGGACGTGTCCTACGAGCAGTACTTC. Amino acid sequence: CASSEEDVSYEQYF. This chain connects TRBV6-1 to TRBJ2-7, with a possible D match to TRBD2 (5 bases). V lost 3 bases to trimming and J lost 1 base, with 10 bases between them. Germline CDR1 is MNHNS and CDR2 is SASEGT. This CDR3 is 14 amino acids long.

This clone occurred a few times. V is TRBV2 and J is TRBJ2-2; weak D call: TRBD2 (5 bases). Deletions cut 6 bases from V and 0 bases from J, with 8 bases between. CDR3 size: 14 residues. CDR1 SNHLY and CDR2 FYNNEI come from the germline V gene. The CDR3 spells CASRAEANTGELFF. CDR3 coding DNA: TGTGCCAGCAGGGCGGAGGCGAACACCGGGGAGCTGTTTTTT.

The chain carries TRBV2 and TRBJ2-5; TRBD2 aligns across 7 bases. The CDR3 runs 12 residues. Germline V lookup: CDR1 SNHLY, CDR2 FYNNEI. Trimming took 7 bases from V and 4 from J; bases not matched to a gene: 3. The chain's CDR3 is CASNGRGETQYF. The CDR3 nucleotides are TGTGCCAGCAATGGGAGGGGAGAGACCCAGTACTTC.

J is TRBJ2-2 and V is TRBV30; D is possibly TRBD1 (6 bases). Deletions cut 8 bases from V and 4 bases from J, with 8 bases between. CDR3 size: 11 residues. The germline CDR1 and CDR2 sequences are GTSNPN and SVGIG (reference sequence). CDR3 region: CARTVTGELFF. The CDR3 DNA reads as TGTGCCCGGACAGTCACCGGGGAGCTGTTTTTT.